Listed below are T cell receptor beta chains from one sample, sequenced in a study of cytomegalovirus exposure and HLA in healthy donors. Assay: immunoSEQ multiplex PCR; the TCRdb copy retains only in-frame clones and omits some. The profile shows some 320,000 clones, about 90% of them singletons. The sequenced sample was PBMCs. The receptors here all came from a woman younger than 45 in good health and CMV-seropositive. CDR3s include the opening cysteine and the closing phenylalanine or tryptophan. Fields, in order: J gene, clone size, V gene, D gene, CDR3 protein, CDR3 DNA. The D gene is left open where the match is weak. Size values are once, few and many counts, or a class for expanded clones, and some rows have none.

TRBJ1-5 | - | TRBV6-4 | - | CARHPPRGVPFSNQPQHF | TGTGCCCGCCATCCCCCTCGGGGGGTTCCCTTTAGCAATCAGCCCCAGCATTTT
TRBJ2-5 | - | TRBV27 | - | CASSSRSWETQYF | TGTGCCAGCAGTTCCCGGAGTTGGGAGACCCAGTACTTC
TRBJ2-2 | - | TRBV7-8 | TRBD2 | CALQTTSGGTGELFF | TGTGCCTTACAAACGACTAGCGGGGGGACCGGGGAGCTGTTTTTT
TRBJ2-2 | few | TRBV27 | TRBD1 | CASTRDRGPTGELFF | TGTGCCAGCACACGGGACAGGGGGCCCACCGGGGAGCTGTTTTTT
TRBJ1-5 | - | TRBV28 | - | CASRGQFNQPQHF | TGTGCCAGCAGAGGACAGTTCAATCAGCCCCAGCATTTT
TRBJ1-5 | few | TRBV7-6 | - | CASSLDVWQPQHF | TGTGCCAGCAGCTTAGATGTGTGGCAGCCCCAGCATTTT
TRBJ2-7 | - | TRBV2 | - | CASSGSEQYF | TGTGCCAGCAGTGGGTCCGAGCAGTACTTC
TRBJ1-1 | - | TRBV5-1 | - | CASSLGGIEAFF | TGCGCCAGCAGCTTGGGAGGGATTGAAGCTTTCTTT
TRBJ2-7 | - | TRBV15 | TRBD2 | CATSSFSGGAYEQYF | TGTGCCACCAGCAGTTTTAGCGGGGGGGCGTACGAGCAGTACTTC
TRBJ2-2 | once | TRBV29-1 | - | CSVEWGRGPGELFF | TGCAGCGTTGAATGGGGGAGAGGGCCCGGGGAGCTGTTTTTT
TRBJ2-7 | - | TRBV4-1 | - | CASSHDMTGYEQYF | TGCGCCAGCAGCCATGACATGACAGGCTACGAGCAGTACTTC
TRBJ1-2 | - | TRBV2 | - | CASSDLYGYTF | TGTGCCAGCAGTGATCTCTATGGCTACACCTTC
TRBJ2-7 | - | TRBV27 | - | CASSLPGASYEQYF | TGTGCCAGCAGTTTACCGGGGGCCTCCTACGAGCAGTACTTC
TRBJ1-2 | - | TRBV19 | - | CASSPSFNLRGYGYTF | TGTGCCAGTAGCCCGTCCTTCAATCTGCGGGGCTATGGCTACACCTTC
TRBJ1-5 | - | TRBV27 | - | CASSNPTDWGRQPQHF | TGTGCCAGCAGTAACCCCACGGATTGGGGGCGTCAGCCCCAGCATTTT
TRBJ2-7 | - | TRBV4-1 | TRBD1 | CASSQYPGTESSYEQYF | TGCGCCAGCAGCCAATACCCCGGGACAGAGAGCTCCTACGAGCAGTACTTC
TRBJ2-7 | - | TRBV6-1 | - | CASPRQGGGYEQYF | TGTGCCAGCCCGAGACAGGGCGGGGGCTACGAGCAGTACTTC
TRBJ1-5 | - | TRBV4-2 | TRBD1 | CASSQGPDRGGQPQHF | TGTGCCAGCAGCCAAGGCCCCGACAGGGGCGGTCAGCCCCAGCATTTT
TRBJ2-3 | - | TRBV4-3 | TRBD2 | CASSLSGSSADTQYF | TGCGCCAGCAGCCTCAGCGGGAGTTCCGCAGATACGCAGTATTTT
TRBJ2-1 | - | TRBV5-4 | TRBD2 | CASSSRTSGKSSYNEQFF | TGTGCCAGCAGCTCCCGGACTAGCGGGAAAAGCTCCTACAATGAGCAGTTCTTC
TRBJ1-1 | - | TRBV6-1 | - | CASSEAGGAFF | TGTGCCAGCAGTGAAGCGGGGGGAGCTTTCTTT
TRBJ1-1 | once | TRBV27 | TRBD1 | CASSLRTGEATNMNTEAFF | TGTGCCAGCAGTTTAAGGACAGGGGAGGCAACCAACATGAACACTGAAGCTTTCTTT
TRBJ2-2 | once | TRBV5-6 | - | CASSLVLGGANTGELFF | TGTGCCAGCAGCTTGGTCCTAGGTGGGGCGAACACCGGGGAGCTGTTTTTT
TRBJ2-7 | - | TRBV5-6 | TRBD1 | CASSRDRDHEQYF | TGTGCCAGCAGCCGGGACAGGGACCACGAGCAGTACTTC
TRBJ2-5 | - | TRBV27 | TRBD2 | CASSLSLAGGQETQYF | TGTGCCAGCAGTTTATCTCTAGCGGGAGGTCAAGAGACCCAGTACTTC
TRBJ2-5 | - | TRBV4-2 | - | CASSQEGDRQETQYF | TGTGCCAGCAGCCAAGAGGGGGACCGCCAAGAGACCCAGTACTTC
TRBJ2-2 | - | TRBV29-1 | - | CSVEDRGGRGTGELFF | TGCAGCGTTGAAGATCGTGGGGGGCGAGGCACCGGGGAGCTGTTTTTT
TRBJ2-5 | - | TRBV2 | - | CASRAGDVSALETQYF | TGTGCCAGCCGAGCAGGGGATGTAAGCGCTTTAGAGACCCAGTACTTC
TRBJ2-3 | - | TRBV27 | TRBD2 | CASSPGTSGRRDTQYF | TGTGCCAGCAGTCCCGGGACTAGCGGGAGACGGGATACGCAGTATTTT
TRBJ2-5 | once | TRBV30 | - | CAWSEGRLEETQYF | TGTGCCTGGAGTGAGGGACGCCTCGAAGAGACCCAGTACTTC
TRBJ2-1 | - | TRBV20-1 | - | CSAPLGEQFF | TGCAGTGCCCCCCTCGGTGAGCAGTTCTTC
TRBJ2-3 | - | TRBV7-2 | TRBD2 | CASSFRAGGPPDTQYF | TGTGCCAGCAGCTTTCGGGCGGGAGGGCCTCCAGATACGCAGTATTTT
TRBJ1-5 | - | TRBV4-3 | TRBD1 | CASSQFTGAHQPQHF | TGCGCCAGCAGCCAGTTCACAGGGGCCCATCAGCCCCAGCATTTT
TRBJ2-1 | - | TRBV29-1 | TRBD2 | CSVRRTSDNEQFF | TGCAGCGTTCGGCGGACTAGCGACAATGAGCAGTTCTTC
TRBJ2-2 | - | TRBV27 | TRBD1 | CASKGPGTHGQGPNTGELFF | TGTGCCAGCAAAGGCCCGGGGACCCACGGACAGGGCCCAAACACCGGGGAGCTGTTTTTT
TRBJ2-7 | once | TRBV7-3 | TRBD1 | CASSFTGGDEQYF | TGTGCCAGCAGCTTCACAGGGGGCGACGAGCAGTACTTC